Listed here is a single TCR beta chain. This record comes from a study of blood T cell repertoires in COVID-19. Study information: PBMCs, B-cell-depleted T cells, or T cells were the source of the cDNA or gDNA that made up the material.

Under the authors' procedure: By means of reference gene primer amplification, nucleated cell counts were estimated. The table came from immunoSEQ multiplex PCR; TCRdb's copy has only in-frame clones and leaves some out. That table furnishes V, J and clone size, whereas the DNA furnished D and trimming. In the table there are under 350,000 clones, around 90% of which are singletons. Germline V gene lookup returns CDR1 SGHDT and CDR2 YYEEEE. The CDR3 has 13 amino acids. V lost 4 bases and J 8 bases, leaving 13 bases between the germline ends. The V call is TRBV5-6, the J call TRBJ2-4; weak D call: TRBD2 (6 bases). The sequence was obtained from a woman aged 30 to 39 with COVID-19, enrolled during active disease. The specimen was peripheral blood. CDR3 nucleotide sequence: TGTGCCAGCAGCCCAGGGAGGAGAGACATTCAGTACTTC. It translates to CASSPGRRDIQYF.